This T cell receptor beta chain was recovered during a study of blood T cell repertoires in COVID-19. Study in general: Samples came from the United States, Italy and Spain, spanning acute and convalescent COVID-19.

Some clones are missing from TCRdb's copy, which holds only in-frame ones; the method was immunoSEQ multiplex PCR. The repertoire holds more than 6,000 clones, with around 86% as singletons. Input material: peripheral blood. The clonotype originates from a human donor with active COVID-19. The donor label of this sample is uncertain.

CDR3 residues: CATSRDRASGNRDGELFF. CDR3 DNA sequence: TGTGCCACCAGCAGAGATAGGGCTAGCGGGAATCGCGACGGGGAGCTGTTTTTT. The chain employs TRBV15 and TRBJ2-2, with 9 nucleotides matching TRBD2. CDR1 and CDR2 (germline): LNHNV, YYDKDF (reference sequence). Trimming removed 0 bases from V and 7 bases from J; junction bases left unmatched: 12. This CDR3 has 18 residues.